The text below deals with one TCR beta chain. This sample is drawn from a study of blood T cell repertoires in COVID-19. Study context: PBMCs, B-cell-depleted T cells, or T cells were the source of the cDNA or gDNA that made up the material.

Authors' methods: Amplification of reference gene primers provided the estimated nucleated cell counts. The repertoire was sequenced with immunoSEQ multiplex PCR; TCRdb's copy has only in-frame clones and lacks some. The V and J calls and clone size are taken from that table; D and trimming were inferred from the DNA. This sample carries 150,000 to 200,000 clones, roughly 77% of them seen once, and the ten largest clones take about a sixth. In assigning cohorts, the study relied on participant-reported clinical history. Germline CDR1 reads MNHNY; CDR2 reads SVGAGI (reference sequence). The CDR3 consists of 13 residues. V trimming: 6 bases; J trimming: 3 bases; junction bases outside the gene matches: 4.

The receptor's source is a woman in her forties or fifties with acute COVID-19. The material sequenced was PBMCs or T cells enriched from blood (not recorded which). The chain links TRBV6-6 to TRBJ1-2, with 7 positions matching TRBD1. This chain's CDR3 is CASRGTEHYGYTF. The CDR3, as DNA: TGTGCCAGCAGGGGGACAGAGCACTATGGCTACACCTTC.